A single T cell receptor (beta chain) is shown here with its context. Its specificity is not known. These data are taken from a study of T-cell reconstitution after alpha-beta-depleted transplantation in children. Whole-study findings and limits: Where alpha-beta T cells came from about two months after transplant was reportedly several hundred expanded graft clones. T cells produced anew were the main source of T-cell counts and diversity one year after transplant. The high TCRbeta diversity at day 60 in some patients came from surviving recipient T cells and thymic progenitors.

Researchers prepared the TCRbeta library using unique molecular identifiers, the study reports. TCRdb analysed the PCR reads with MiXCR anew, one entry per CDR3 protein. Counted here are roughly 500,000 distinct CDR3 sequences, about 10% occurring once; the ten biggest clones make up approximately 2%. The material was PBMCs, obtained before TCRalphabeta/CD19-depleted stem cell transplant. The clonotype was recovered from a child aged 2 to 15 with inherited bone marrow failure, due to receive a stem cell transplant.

DNA for the CDR3: TGTGCCAGCAGCCGACCAAGGGGGGTTTACAATGAGCAGTTCTTC. Its protein product is CASSRPRGVYNEQFF. The chain links TRBV3-1 to TRBJ2-1, with D possibly being TRBD1 or TRBD2 (6 bases each). Germline CDR1 is LGHDT and CDR2 is YNNKEL (reference sequence). The CDR3 consists of 15 residues. V shed 4 bases and J shed 4 bases, with 14 bases lying between them.